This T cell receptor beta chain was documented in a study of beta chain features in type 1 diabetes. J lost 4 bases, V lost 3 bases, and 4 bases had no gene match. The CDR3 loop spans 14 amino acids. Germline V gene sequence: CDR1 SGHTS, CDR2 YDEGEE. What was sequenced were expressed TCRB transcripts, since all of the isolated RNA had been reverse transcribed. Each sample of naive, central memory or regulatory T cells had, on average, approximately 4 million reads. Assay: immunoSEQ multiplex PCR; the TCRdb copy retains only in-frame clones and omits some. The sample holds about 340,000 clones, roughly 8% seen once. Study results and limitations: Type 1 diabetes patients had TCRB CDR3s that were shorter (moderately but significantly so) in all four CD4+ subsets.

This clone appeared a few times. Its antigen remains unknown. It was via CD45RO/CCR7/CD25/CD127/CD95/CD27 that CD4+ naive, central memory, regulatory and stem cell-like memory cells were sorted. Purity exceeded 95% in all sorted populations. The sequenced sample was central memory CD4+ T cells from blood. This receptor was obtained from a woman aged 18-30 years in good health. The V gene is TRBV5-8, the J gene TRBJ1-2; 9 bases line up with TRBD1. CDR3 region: CASSWDRAGYGYTF. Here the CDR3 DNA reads TGTGCCAGCAGCTGGGACAGGGCAGGCTATGGCTACACCTTC.